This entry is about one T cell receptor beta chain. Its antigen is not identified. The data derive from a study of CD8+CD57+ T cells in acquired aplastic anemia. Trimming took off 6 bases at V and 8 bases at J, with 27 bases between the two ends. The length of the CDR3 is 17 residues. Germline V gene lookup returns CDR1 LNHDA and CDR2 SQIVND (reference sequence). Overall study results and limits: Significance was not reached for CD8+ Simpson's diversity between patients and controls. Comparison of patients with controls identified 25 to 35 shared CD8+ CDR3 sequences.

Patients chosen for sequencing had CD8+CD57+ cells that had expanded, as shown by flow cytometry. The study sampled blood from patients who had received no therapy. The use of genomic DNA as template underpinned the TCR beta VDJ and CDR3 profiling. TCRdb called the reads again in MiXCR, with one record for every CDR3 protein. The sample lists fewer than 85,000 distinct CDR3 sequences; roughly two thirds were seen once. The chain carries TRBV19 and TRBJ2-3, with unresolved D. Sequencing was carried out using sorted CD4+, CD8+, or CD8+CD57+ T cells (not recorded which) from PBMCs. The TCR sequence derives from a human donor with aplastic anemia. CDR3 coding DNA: TGTGCCAGTAGCCCCTCCCGTCTTGCGGCAACAGATGGTACGCAGTATTTT. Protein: CASSPSRLAATDGTQYF.